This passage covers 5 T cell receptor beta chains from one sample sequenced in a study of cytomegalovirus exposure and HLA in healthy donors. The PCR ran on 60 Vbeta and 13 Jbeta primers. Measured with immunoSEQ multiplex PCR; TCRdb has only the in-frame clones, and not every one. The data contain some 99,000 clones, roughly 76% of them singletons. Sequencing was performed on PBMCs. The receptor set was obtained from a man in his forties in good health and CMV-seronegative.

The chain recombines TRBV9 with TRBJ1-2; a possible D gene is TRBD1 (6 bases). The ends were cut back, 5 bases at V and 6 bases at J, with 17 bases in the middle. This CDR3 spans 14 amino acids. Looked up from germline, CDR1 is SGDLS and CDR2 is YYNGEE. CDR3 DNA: TGTGCCAGCAGTCTAGGGGGAAATGGGGATGGCTACACCTTC. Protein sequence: CASSLGGNGDGYTF.

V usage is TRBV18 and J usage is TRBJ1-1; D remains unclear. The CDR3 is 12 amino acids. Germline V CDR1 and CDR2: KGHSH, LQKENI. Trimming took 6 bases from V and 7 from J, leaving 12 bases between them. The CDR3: CASSTTGNEAFF. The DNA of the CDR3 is TGTGCCAGCTCGACGACGGGGAATGAAGCTTTCTTT.

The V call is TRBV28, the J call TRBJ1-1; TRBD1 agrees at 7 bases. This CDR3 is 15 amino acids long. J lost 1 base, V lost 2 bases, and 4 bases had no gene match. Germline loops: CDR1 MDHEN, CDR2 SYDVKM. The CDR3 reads CASSLEGGGNTEAFF. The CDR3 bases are TGTGCCAGCAGTTTAGAAGGGGGCGGGAACACTGAAGCTTTCTTT.

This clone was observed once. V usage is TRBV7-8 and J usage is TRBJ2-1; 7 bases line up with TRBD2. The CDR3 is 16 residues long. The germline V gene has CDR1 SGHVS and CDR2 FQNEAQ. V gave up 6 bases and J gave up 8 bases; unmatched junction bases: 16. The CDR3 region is CASSSTGLGAGDEQFF. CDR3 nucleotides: TGTGCCAGCAGTTCCACTGGACTAGGGGCCGGAGATGAGCAGTTCTTC.

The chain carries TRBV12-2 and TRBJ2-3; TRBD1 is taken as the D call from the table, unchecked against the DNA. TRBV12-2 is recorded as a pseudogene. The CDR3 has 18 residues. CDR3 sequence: CASRLGPPRQLSTDAQYF. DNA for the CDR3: TGTGCAAGTCGCTTAGGTCCACCCCGACAGCTTTCCACAGATGCGCAGTATTTT.